The 10 T cell receptor beta chains given below trace back to one sample, sequenced in a study of CD8+ T cells in alopecia areata. Sequencing relied on a cDNA template that was reverse transcribed from extracted RNA. TCRdb's table, derived via immunoSEQ multiplex PCR, lists solely in-frame clones and lacks some. The profile shows fewer than 200,000 clones, over 50% of them singletons. The sequencing used CD4+ T cells sorted from blood, collected at week 0. The receptors come from a human donor with alopecia areata.

CDR3 bases: TGTGCCAGCAGTATCGACAGGGGGGGGAGTTCACCCCTCCACTTT. This encodes CASSIDRGGSSPLHF. The chain recombines TRBV27 with TRBJ1-6, with 9 positions matching TRBD1. This CDR3 is 15 amino acids long. Looked up from germline, CDR1 is MNHEY and CDR2 is SMNVEV (reference sequence). V shed 5 bases, J shed 9 bases, and the junction held 8 bases outside the gene matches.

This chain joins TRBV2 and TRBJ2-5; D is unresolved. The germline V gene has CDR1 SNHLY and CDR2 FYNNEI. V lost 7 bases and J lost 4, with 10 bases in between. The CDR3 loop spans 12 amino acids. For the CDR3, the DNA is TGTGCCAGCATTAGGACGACAGAGACCCAGTACTTC. Translation: CASIRTTETQYF.

This clone was seen a handful of times. The chain links TRBV7-2 to TRBJ2-5, with D uncertain. This CDR3 has 11 residues. The germline V gene encodes CDR1 SGHTA and CDR2 FQGNSA. V lost 5 bases, J lost 5 bases, and 6 bases lay in between. The CDR3 region has the DNA TGTGCCAGCAGCCCCCGGGAGACCCAGTACTTC. Residues: CASSPRETQYF.

This rearrangement joins TRBV7-3 to TRBJ2-1; TRBD2 aligns across 8 bases. The CDR3 runs to 15 residues. The V gene end was trimmed by 6 bases and the J gene end by 4 bases; junction bases not matched to a gene: 8. CDR1 and CDR2 from the germline V gene are SGHTA and FQGTGA. The DNA of the CDR3 is TGTGCCAGCAGTCCCCTAGCGGGCGAATACAATGAGCAGTTCTTC. Its protein is CASSPLAGEYNEQFF.

The V gene is TRBV6-1, the J gene TRBJ1-3; D ambiguous. CDR1 and CDR2 (germline): MNHNS, SASEGT. The CDR3 has 15 residues. V was pared by 1 base and J by 0 bases, with 7 bases between. CDR3 sequence reads: CASSEDRFSGNTIYF. The CDR3 DNA follows: TGTGCCAGCAGTGAAGACCGATTCTCTGGAAACACCATATATTTT.

Note on this clone: Other DNA sequences from this sample encode an identical CDR3 as well. The chain employs TRBV18 and TRBJ1-2, with 7 positions matching TRBD1. The CDR3 is made up of 13 amino acids. Germline V gene data show CDR1 as KGHSH and CDR2 as LQKENI. V dropped 3 bases and J dropped 2; count of bases not matched to a gene: 0. The CDR3 DNA follows: TGTGCCAGCTCACCGGGACAGAACTATGGCTACACCTTC. Its protein product is CASSPGQNYGYTF.

V is TRBV7-2 and J is TRBJ2-5; 11 positions match TRBD1. V was pared by 6 bases and J by 4 bases, with 4 bases of the junction left unmatched. This CDR3 spans 14 amino acids. CDR1 is SGHTA and CDR2 is FQGNSA in the germline V gene. The CDR3 sequence is CASRADRGRETQYF. As DNA, the CDR3 is TGTGCCAGCAGAGCGGACAGGGGGCGAGAGACCCAGTACTTC.

This clone was seen only a few times. The chain uses TRBV27 and TRBJ2-2, with TRBD2 matching 9 bases. J lost 6 bases, V lost 2 bases, and 1 base had no gene match. This CDR3 is built from 14 residues. The germline CDR1 and CDR2 sequences are MNHEY and SMNVEV (reference sequence). Written as DNA, the CDR3 is TGTGCCAGCAGTTTACGACTAGCGGCCGGGGAGCTGTTTTTT. Translation gives CASSLRLAAGELFF.

The genes are TRBV15 and TRBJ2-3; the match to TRBD2 covers 11 bases. With 3 bases clipped from V and 2 bases from J, the junction kept 4 bases outside the gene matches. In germline, CDR1 is LNHNV, CDR2 YYDKDF (reference sequence). This CDR3 has 16 residues. The CDR3 DNA reads TGTGCCACCAGCAGGACTAGCGGGGCGCTCACAGATACGCAGTATTTT. Amino acids: CATSRTSGALTDTQYF.

The chain has TRBV5-1 and TRBJ1-4, with TRBD1 matching over 9 bases. Germline-derived CDR1 and CDR2 are SGHRS and YFSETQ. The CDR3 spans 15 residues. Unmatched junction bases numbered 2, after V lost 0 bases and J lost 5 bases. CDR3 coding DNA: TGCGCCAGCAGCTTGGTGGACAGGGGAAATGAAAAACTGTTTTTT. Its protein is CASSLVDRGNEKLFF. The whole variable domain, remainder taken from reference TRBV5-1 and TRBJ1-4, is KAGVTQTPRYLIKTRGQQVTLSCSPISGHRSVSWYQQTPGQGLQFLFEYFSETQRNKGNFPGRFSGRQFSNSRSEMNVSTLELGDSALYLCASSLVDRGNEKLFFGSGTQLSVL.